The clone carrying this T cell receptor beta chain was found a few times. Its matching antigen is unknown. Germline V gene lookup returns CDR1 SGHRS and CDR2 YFSETQ. This CDR3 comprises 14 residues. V lost 7 bases and J lost 2; bases outside the gene matches: 7. This entry belongs to a study of response to subunit inactivated influenza vaccine. Points from the study as a whole: The authors offered the suggestion that each seasonal influenza vaccination recruits few new T cells.

TCRdb reprocessed the RT-PCR reads with MiXCR, giving one entry per CDR3 protein. The sample includes 450,000 to 600,000 distinct CDR3 sequences, 6.5% to 8% of them seen just once. This chain links TRBV5-1 with TRBJ2-3; 7 bases align to TRBD2. Material: PBMCs from blood, obtained less than 30 months after vaccination. The sequence came from a man aged 45-69 years who received an inactivated influenza vaccine. The CDR3 DNA reads TGCGCCAGCTTCCCTGGGGGGGACACAGATACGCAGTATTTT. Protein product: CASFPGGDTDTQYF.